In its sample, the clone carrying this T cell receptor (beta chain) was seen many times. CDR1 is MDHEN, CDR2 SYDVKM, per germline. The germline V and J ends were trimmed by 4 bases and 3 bases, with 11 bases remaining between them. This CDR3 is 14 amino acids long. The data were taken from a study of low-dose radiotherapy and immunotherapy resistance in tumors. TCR amplification ran roughly 20 PCR cycles using constant-region and V-primer adapter primers. Using its own MiXCR run on the reads, TCRdb lists one record per CDR3 protein. Among tens of thousands of distinct CDR3 sequences listed, about an eighth were seen once. Specified time point: before trial treatment.

The chain joins TRBV28 to TRBJ2-3, with D hard to call. Sequencing used PBMCs, obtained before treatment. The clonotype originates from a female donor with ovarian cancer. The CDR3 loop reads CASSSTERTDTQYF. The CDR3 DNA reads as TGTGCCAGCAGTTCTACCGAGAGGACAGATACGCAGTATTTT.